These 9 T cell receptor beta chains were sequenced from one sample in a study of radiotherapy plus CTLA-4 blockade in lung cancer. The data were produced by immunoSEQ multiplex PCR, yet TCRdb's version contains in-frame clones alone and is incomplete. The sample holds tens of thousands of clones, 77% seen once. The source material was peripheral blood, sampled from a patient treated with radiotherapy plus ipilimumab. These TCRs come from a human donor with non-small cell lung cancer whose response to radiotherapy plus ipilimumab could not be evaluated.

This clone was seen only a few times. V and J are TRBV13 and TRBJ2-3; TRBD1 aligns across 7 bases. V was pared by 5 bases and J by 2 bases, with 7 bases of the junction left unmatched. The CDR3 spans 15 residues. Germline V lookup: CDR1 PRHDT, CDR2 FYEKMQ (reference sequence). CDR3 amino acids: CASSPRQGLTDTQYF. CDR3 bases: TGTGCCAGCAGCCCTCGACAGGGCCTCACAGATACGCAGTATTTT.

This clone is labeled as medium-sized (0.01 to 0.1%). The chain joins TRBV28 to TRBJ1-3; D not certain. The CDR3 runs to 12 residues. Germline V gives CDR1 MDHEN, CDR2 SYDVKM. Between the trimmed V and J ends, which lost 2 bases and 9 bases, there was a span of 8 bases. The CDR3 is CASSLNPSTIYF. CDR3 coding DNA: TGTGCCAGCAGTTTAAACCCCAGCACCATATATTTT.

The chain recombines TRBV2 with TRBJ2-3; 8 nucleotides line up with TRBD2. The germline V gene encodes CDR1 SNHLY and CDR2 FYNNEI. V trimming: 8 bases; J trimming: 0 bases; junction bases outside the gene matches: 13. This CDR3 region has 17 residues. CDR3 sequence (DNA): TGTGCCAGCCCCCCGGGGGGGCCTAGCGGAAGCACAGATACGCAGTATTTT. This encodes CASPPGGPSGSTDTQYF.

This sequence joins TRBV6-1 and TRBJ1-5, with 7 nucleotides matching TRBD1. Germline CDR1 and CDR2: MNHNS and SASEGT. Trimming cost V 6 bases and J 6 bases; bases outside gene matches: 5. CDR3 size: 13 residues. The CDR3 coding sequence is TGTGCCAGCAGCCAACAGGGGAGTCAGCCCCAGCATTTT. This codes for CASSQQGSQPQHF.

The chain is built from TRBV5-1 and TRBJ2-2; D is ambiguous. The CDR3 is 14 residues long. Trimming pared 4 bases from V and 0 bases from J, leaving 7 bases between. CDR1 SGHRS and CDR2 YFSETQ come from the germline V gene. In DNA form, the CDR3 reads TGCGCCAGCAGCCTACTATCGAACACCGGGGAGCTGTTTTTT. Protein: CASSLLSNTGELFF.

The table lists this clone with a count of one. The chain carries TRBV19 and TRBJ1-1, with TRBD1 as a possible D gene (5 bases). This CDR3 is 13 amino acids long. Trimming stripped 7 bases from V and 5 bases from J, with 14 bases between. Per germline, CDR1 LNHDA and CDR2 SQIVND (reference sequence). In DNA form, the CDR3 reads TGTGCCAGTATGTGGGGCGGGGGGACTGAAGCTTTCTTT. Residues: CASMWGGGTEAFF.

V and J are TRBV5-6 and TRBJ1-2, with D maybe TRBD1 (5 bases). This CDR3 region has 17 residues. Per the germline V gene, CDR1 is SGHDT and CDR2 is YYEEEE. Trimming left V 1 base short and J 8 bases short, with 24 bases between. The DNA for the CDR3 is TGTGCCAGCAGCTTGCGGCTGGAGTTGTGGGGCCAGGGCGGCTACACCTTC. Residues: CASSLRLELWGQGGYTF.

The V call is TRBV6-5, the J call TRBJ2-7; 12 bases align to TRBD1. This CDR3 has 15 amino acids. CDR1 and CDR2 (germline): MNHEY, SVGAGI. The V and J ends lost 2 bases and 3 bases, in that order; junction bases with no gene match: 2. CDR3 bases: TGTGCCAGCAGTTACCGGGACAGGGGGCACTACGAGCAGTACTTC. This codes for CASSYRDRGHYEQYF.

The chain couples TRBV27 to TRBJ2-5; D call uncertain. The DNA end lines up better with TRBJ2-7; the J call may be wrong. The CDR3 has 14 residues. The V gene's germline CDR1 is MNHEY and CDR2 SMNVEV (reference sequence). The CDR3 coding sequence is TGTGCCAGCAGTCCCATAAGTAGCTCCTACGAGCAGTACTTC. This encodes CASSPISSSYEQYF.